This section outlines one TCR beta chain sequence together with its context. The ends were cut back, 3 bases at V and 2 bases at J, with 10 bases in the middle. The CDR3 totals 14 residues. Germline CDR1 reads KGHSH; CDR2 reads LQKENI. The source of the sample is a study of T cell responses to AZD1222 COVID-19 vaccine. Only in-frame clones appear in the TCRdb table, and some are missing; sequencing was by immunoSEQ multiplex PCR. The repertoire includes about 180,000 clones, almost 90% of them detected once, and roughly 0.49% sits in the top ten. The chain links TRBV18 to TRBJ1-1; D remains ambiguous. Sequencing was performed on peripheral blood, taken on day 0 of AZD1222 vaccination. This receptor was taken from an adult in good health. CDR3 nucleotides: TGTGCCAGCTCACCGGCTGACTCTAACACTGAAGCTTTCTTT. It encodes CASSPADSNTEAFF.